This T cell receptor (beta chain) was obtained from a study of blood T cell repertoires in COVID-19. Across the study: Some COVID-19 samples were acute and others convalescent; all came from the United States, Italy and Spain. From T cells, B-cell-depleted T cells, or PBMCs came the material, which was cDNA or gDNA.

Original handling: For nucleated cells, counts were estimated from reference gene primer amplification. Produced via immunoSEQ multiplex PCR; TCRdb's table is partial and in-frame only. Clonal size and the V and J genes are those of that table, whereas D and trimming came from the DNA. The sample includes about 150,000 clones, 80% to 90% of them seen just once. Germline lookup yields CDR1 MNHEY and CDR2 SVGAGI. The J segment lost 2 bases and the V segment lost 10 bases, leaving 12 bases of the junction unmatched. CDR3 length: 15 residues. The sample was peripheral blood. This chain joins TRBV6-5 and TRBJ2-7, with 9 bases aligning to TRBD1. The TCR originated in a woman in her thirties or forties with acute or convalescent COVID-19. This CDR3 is CATTLAGTGPYEQYF. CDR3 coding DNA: TGTGCCACGACGTTAGCCGGGACAGGGCCCTACGAGCAGTACTTC.